Listed below are T cell receptor beta chains from one sample, sequenced in a study of OX40 agonist ivuxolimab in advanced cancers. Repertoires were generated with immunoSEQ multiplex PCR, while TCRdb's copy carries only in-frame clones and drops some. The table shows about 60,000 clones, with over 80% occurring only once. The specimen comprised CD4+ or CD8+ T cells sorted from blood, sampled in a trial of the OX40 agonist ivuxolimab. The origin of the receptors is an adult with an advanced solid tumor such as melanoma, head and neck, liver or kidney cancer. CDR3s include the opening cysteine and the closing phenylalanine or tryptophan. A D gene is named only where the DNA matches it firmly. Not every row has a clone size; where given, it reads once, few, many or a size class.

>TRBJ1-1|-|-|TRBV7-8
TGTGCCAGCAGCTTAGTAACCTTGAACACTGAAGCTTTCTTT
CASSLVTLNTEAFF
>TRBJ2-5|TRBD2|-|TRBV25-1
TGTGCCAGCAGTCCTCGTGCTGGCGGGGGGTACCAAGAGACCCAGTACTTC
CASSPRAGGGYQETQYF
>TRBJ2-5|-|-|TRBV28
TGTGCCAGCAGTGCAGGAAAAGAGACCCAGTACTTC
CASSAGKETQYF
>TRBJ1-1|-|-|TRBV4-3
TGCGCCAGCAGCCAAGGTTCAGTGAACACTGAAGCTTTCTTT
CASSQGSVNTEAFF
>TRBJ2-7|-|once|TRBV28
TGTGCCAGCTTTTCGTGGAGTACGGCCACCTACGAGCAGTACTTC
CASFSWSTATYEQYF
>TRBJ1-3|-|-|TRBV7-8
TGTGCCAGCAGCTTACTCATAGCCATTCCCCTCTCTGGAAACACCATATATTTT
CASSLLIAIPLSGNTIYF
>TRBJ2-1|TRBD2|-|TRBV6-5
TGTGCCAGCAGTTACTCGTGGCGGGGGGACTACAATGAGCAGTTCTTC
CASSYSWRGDYNEQFF
>TRBJ2-7|-|-|TRBV19
TGTGCCAGTAGTATAGCTATCAGCCTCCTCTACGAGCAGTACTTC
CASSIAISLLYEQYF
>TRBJ1-2|TRBD1|-|TRBV27
TGTGCCAGCAGTTCGACAGGGAATGGCTACACCTTC
CASSSTGNGYTF
>TRBJ2-7|-|-|TRBV15
TGTGCCACCAGCAGGCTAAGGACTGGGGACGTCTCCTACGAGCAGTACTTC
CATSRLRTGDVSYEQYF
>TRBJ2-7|TRBD1|-|TRBV11-3
TGTGCCAGCAGCTCGGGACAGGCGCCCGGCGAGCAGTACTTC
CASSSGQAPGEQYF
>TRBJ1-2|-|-|TRBV30
TGTGCCTGGGGGAAGGGGAAAAATGGCTACACCTTC
CAWGKGKNGYTF
>TRBJ1-5|-|-|TRBV5-6
TGTGCCAGCAGCTGGGGGCCGGACAGTAATCAGCCCCAGCATTTT
CASSWGPDSNQPQHF
>TRBJ2-4|-|-|TRBV10-2
TGCGCCAGCACTAATCTCGGAGACATTCAGTACTTC
CASTNLGDIQYF
>TRBJ1-5|-|-|TRBV7-2
TGTGCCAGCAGCTTGGGACACCTCATCAATCAGCCCCAGCATTTT
CASSLGHLINQPQHF
>TRBJ1-2|-|-|TRBV25-1
TGTGCCAGCAGTGTCCGACAGGGCTACACCTTC
CASSVRQGYTF
>TRBJ2-3|-|-|TRBV9
TGTGCCAGCAGCGTAGAGGCTAGCACAGATACGCAGTATTTT
CASSVEASTDTQYF
>TRBJ1-4|-|-|TRBV6-6
TGTGCCAGCACCCAGACAGGAAAAGGGAATGAAAAACTGTTTTTT
CASTQTGKGNEKLFF